One sample yielded the 26 T cell receptor beta chains listed below, sequenced in a study of cytomegalovirus exposure and HLA in healthy donors. Both 60 Vbeta primers and 13 Jbeta primers went into the PCR. Sequencing was performed with immunoSEQ multiplex PCR; in TCRdb, only in-frame clones are kept and a portion is missing. The table has approximately 100,000 clones, under 85% seen once. The sequenced sample was PBMCs. Receptors were obtained from a man aged 35 to 55 in good health and CMV-seronegative.

The rearrangement uses TRBV7-2 and TRBJ2-3; 13 bases map to TRBD2. CDR1 is SGHTA and CDR2 is FQGNSA in the germline V gene. The V gene end was trimmed by 6 bases and the J gene end by 2 bases; junction bases not matched to a gene: 5. There are 16 residues in the CDR3. In nucleotides, the CDR3 is TGTGCCAGCAGTCGGACTAGCGGGGGCCTCACAGATACGCAGTATTTT. It codes for CASSRTSGGLTDTQYF.

This clone was found a few times. V usage is TRBV18 and J usage is TRBJ2-3; maybe TRBD1 (6 bases). This CDR3 comprises 14 residues. Trimming stripped 3 bases from V and 2 bases from J, with 9 bases between. In germline, CDR1 is KGHSH, CDR2 LQKENI. CDR3 protein: CASSPTGTTDTQYF. The CDR3 DNA sequence: TGTGCCAGCTCACCTACAGGGACCACAGATACGCAGTATTTT. Complete variable domain (other parts from reference TRBV18 and TRBJ2-3): NAGVMQNPRHLVRRRGQEARLRCSPMKGHSHVYWYRQLPEEGLKFMVYLQKENIIDESGMPKERFSAEFPKEGPSILRIQQVVRGDSAAYFCASSPTGTTDTQYFGPGTRLTVL.

The CDR3 nucleotides are TGTGCCAGCAGTGGACAGGGGTTGAACACTGAAGCTTTCTTT. Encoded protein: CASSGQGLNTEAFF. The gene calls are TRBV6-5 and TRBJ1-1, with TRBD1 identical over 9 bases. CDR1 is MNHEY, CDR2 SVGAGI, per germline. The J segment lost 0 bases and the V segment lost 5 bases, leaving 1 base of the junction unmatched. The CDR3 runs 14 residues.

The V and J genes are TRBV6-1 and TRBJ1-1, with unresolved D. Germline CDR1 and CDR2: MNHNS and SASEGT. Trimming removed 5 bases from V and 1 base from J, with 5 bases in between. This CDR3 spans 12 amino acids. This CDR3 reads CASSRQNTEAFF. In nucleotides, the CDR3 is TGTGCCAGCAGTCGACAGAACACTGAAGCTTTCTTT.

The chain carries TRBV6-6 and TRBJ1-6; no definite D call. The CDR3 spans 16 residues. From germline, CDR1 is MNHNY and CDR2 SVGAGI (reference sequence). Trimming stripped 5 bases from V and 2 bases from J, with 13 bases between. This CDR3 reads CASSDLTRPYNSPLHF. The CDR3, as DNA: TGTGCCAGCAGTGACTTGACACGCCCCTATAATTCACCCCTCCACTTT.

The gene calls are TRBV9 and TRBJ1-2; 10 bases are a match to TRBD1. The CDR3 contains 15 residues. V lost 5 bases and J lost 0; bases outside the gene matches: 4. The germline V gene encodes CDR1 SGDLS and CDR2 YYNGEE. For the CDR3, the DNA is TGTGCCAGCAGACCGGGACAGGGGACTAACTATGGCTACACCTTC. Protein: CASRPGQGTNYGYTF.

The genes are TRBV10-2 and TRBJ2-7; D gene unclear. The CDR3 runs 11 residues. Between the trimmed V and J ends, which lost 8 bases and 6 bases, there was a span of 11 bases. Germline lookup yields CDR1 WSHSY and CDR2 SAAADI. This CDR3 is CASRNRGEQYV. The CDR3 bases are TGCGCCAGCCGCAACCGAGGCGAGCAGTACGTC.

This clone occurred once. The CDR3 protein is CASRSPPYSPLHF. Written as DNA, the CDR3 is TGTGCCAGCAGGTCCCCCCCCTATTCACCCCTCCACTTT. The V and J genes are TRBV2 and TRBJ1-6; unclear D gene. In germline, CDR1 is SNHLY, CDR2 FYNNEI. The CDR3 spans 13 residues. The ends were cut back, 6 bases at V and 8 bases at J, with 11 bases in the middle. Together with reference TRBV2 and TRBJ1-6, the CDR3 gives the full variable domain: EPEVTQTPSHQVTQMGQEVILRCVPISNHLYFYWYRQILGQKVEFLVSFYNNEISEKSEIFDDQFSVERPDGSNFTLKIRSTKLEDSAMYFCASRSPPYSPLHFGNGTRLTVT.

The table lists this clone with a few counts. V usage is TRBV4-1 and J usage is TRBJ2-4; 10 nucleotides line up with TRBD2. The CDR3 consists of 17 residues. CDR1 and CDR2 (germline): MGHRA, YSYEKL. V lost 1 base and J lost 1; bases outside the gene matches: 4. The CDR3 reads CASSQGILAGAKNIQYF. DNA for the CDR3: TGCGCCAGCAGCCAAGGCATACTAGCGGGGGCCAAAAACATTCAGTACTTC.

Concerning this clone itself: The sample carries other DNA sequences with the same CDR3. V and J are TRBV14 and TRBJ2-1; D is uncertain. Trimming took 1 base from V and 8 from J, leaving 6 bases between them. The CDR3 is 12 amino acids. Germline V gene lookup returns CDR1 SGHDN and CDR2 FVKESK. This CDR3 is CASSQAPDEQFF. CDR3 DNA sequence: TGTGCCAGCAGCCAAGCCCCCGATGAGCAGTTCTTC.

This clone has only a few counts. The J gene is TRBJ1-1, the V gene TRBV4-2; D might be TRBD1 (5 bases). The CDR3 length is 15 residues. Trimming cost V 6 bases and J 10 bases, with 24 bases left between them. Germline V gene data show CDR1 as LGHNA and CDR2 as YNFKEQ. CDR3 nucleotides: TGTGCCAGCAGGGTTCCGGGAGGGGCGAGGTTTCCAGCTTTCTTT. It translates to CASRVPGGARFPAFF.

This chain joins TRBV6-6 and TRBJ1-2; the D gene is possibly TRBD1 (5 bases). The CDR3 length is 14 residues. V was cut by 4 bases and J by 3 bases, with 12 bases left in between. Germline V gene sequence: CDR1 MNHNY, CDR2 SVGAGI (reference sequence). This CDR3 is CASSFGHPDYGYTF. In nucleotides, the CDR3 is TGTGCCAGCAGTTTCGGACACCCCGACTATGGCTACACCTTC.

This sequence joins TRBV6-5 and TRBJ1-6; a possible D gene is TRBD1 (6 bases). There are 14 residues in the CDR3. Per germline, CDR1 MNHEY and CDR2 SVGAGI. The ends were cut back, 5 bases at V and 10 bases at J, with 15 bases in the middle. The CDR3 coding sequence is TGTGCCAGCAGTAACCACAGGGAAGGGTCACCCCTCCACTTT. Protein sequence: CASSNHREGSPLHF.

The chain carries TRBV27 and TRBJ2-3; TRBD2 aligns across 12 bases. V shed 5 bases and J 6 bases; nucleotides not matched to a gene: 9. The CDR3 has 16 amino acids. The germline V gene has CDR1 MNHEY and CDR2 SMNVEV (reference sequence). The CDR3: CASSPSSGGAADTQYF. As DNA, the CDR3 is TGTGCCAGCAGTCCCTCTAGCGGGGGGGCGGCGGATACGCAGTATTTT.

The table lists this clone with a count of one. J is TRBJ2-5 and V is TRBV25-1; TRBD1 matches at 8 bases. V dropped 7 bases and J dropped 7; count of bases not matched to a gene: 14. The CDR3 length is 15 residues. Germline V lookup: CDR1 MGHDK, CDR2 SYGVNS. CDR3 DNA: TGTGCCAGCACCCCGCCGGGGCAGGGGGCTGGGACCCAGTACTTC. This sequence encodes CASTPPGQGAGTQYF.

The gene calls are TRBV2 and TRBJ1-5; D may be TRBD1 (5 bases). The length of the CDR3 is 13 residues. Trimming shortened V by 5 bases and J by 5 bases, and 10 bases separated the two germline ends. CDR1 SNHLY and CDR2 FYNNEI come from the germline V gene. CDR3: CASSQGGDQPQHF. The CDR3, as DNA: TGTGCCAGCAGTCAGGGTGGAGATCAGCCCCAGCATTTT.

The V and J genes are TRBV7-2 and TRBJ1-6, with 7 bases lining up with TRBD1. CDR3 size: 14 residues. Germline V lookup: CDR1 SGHTA, CDR2 FQGNSA. V lost 5 bases and J lost 11; bases outside the gene matches: 9. Here the CDR3 reads CASSPRGEWAPLHF. The CDR3 DNA reads TGTGCCAGCAGCCCCAGGGGGGAATGGGCACCCCTCCACTTT.

The J gene is TRBJ2-2, the V gene TRBV29-1; TRBD2 agrees at 12 bases. This CDR3 is 15 amino acids long. Germline V gene sequence: CDR1 SQVTM, CDR2 ANQGSEA. The J segment lost 7 bases and the V segment lost 6 bases, leaving 9 bases of the junction unmatched. CDR3 sequence (DNA): TGCAGCGTGATGGCTAGCGGGGGGGCCATCGGGGAGCTGTTTTTT. This encodes CSVMASGGAIGELFF.

This clone was seen a single time. The rearrangement joins TRBV9 to TRBJ1-3; D is unclear. Germline V gene lookup returns CDR1 SGDLS and CDR2 YYNGEE. The CDR3 has 23 residues. V dropped 4 bases and J dropped 0 bases, with 35 bases sitting between them. The CDR3 here is CASSPRTGFGTVANLLSGNTIYF. The CDR3 nucleotides are TGTGCCAGCAGCCCCCGAACGGGATTTGGAACAGTCGCTAATCTCCTCTCTGGAAACACCATATATTTT.

The rearrangement links TRBV6-1 to TRBJ1-1; perhaps TRBD1 as D (6 bases). Germline V gene data show CDR1 as MNHNS and CDR2 as SASEGT. The CDR3 has 14 amino acids. The V end was cut by 7 bases, the J end by 3 bases, with 15 bases between. CDR3 DNA: TGTGCCAGCACCCCGGACAGTGGGGACACTGAAGCTTTCTTT. Encoded protein: CASTPDSGDTEAFF.

The V gene is TRBV9, the J gene TRBJ1-5, with 8 bases matching TRBD1. There are 17 residues in the CDR3. V shed 3 bases, J shed 2 bases, and the junction held 10 bases outside the gene matches. The V gene's germline CDR1 is SGDLS and CDR2 YYNGEE. The CDR3 loop reads CASSGGTGFQGNQPQHF. CDR3 nucleotide sequence: TGTGCCAGCAGCGGCGGGACAGGTTTCCAGGGCAATCAGCCCCAGCATTTT. The complete variable domain, with remaining parts taken from reference TRBV9 and TRBJ1-5, reads DSGVTQTPKHLITATGQRVTLRCSPRSGDLSVYWYQQSLDQGLQFLIQYYNGEERAKGNILERFSAQQFPDLHSELNLSSLELGDSALYFCASSGGTGFQGNQPQHFGDGTRLSIL.

The CDR3 DNA follows: TGTGCCAGCAGTCCGCTAGTCGGGGAGACCCAGTACTTC. This translates into CASSPLVGETQYF. The gene calls are TRBV6-5 and TRBJ2-5; the D is unclear. The germline V and J ends were trimmed by 5 bases and 5 bases, with 12 bases remaining between them. Germline V gene sequence: CDR1 MNHEY, CDR2 SVGAGI. The CDR3 runs 13 residues.

The chain carries TRBV10-3 and TRBJ2-5, with 7 bases fitting TRBD2. V lost 6 bases to trimming and J lost 3 bases; unmatched junction nucleotides: 10. The V gene's germline CDR1 is ENHRY and CDR2 SYGVKD. This CDR3 region has 15 residues. CDR3 bases: TGTGCCATCAGGGGAGGGACCGGCCGCGAAGAGACCCAGTACTTC. Encoded protein: CAIRGGTGREETQYF.

This clone came up once. The chain employs TRBV2 and TRBJ2-3, with 9 bases aligning to TRBD2. The CDR3 is 16 amino acids. CDR1 SNHLY and CDR2 FYNNEI come from the germline V gene. V was clipped by 6 bases and J by 3 bases; unmatched bases: 10. CDR3 nucleotide sequence: TGTGCCAGCAGAGAGTCTAGGCTAGCGGGGACAGATACGCAGTATTTT. This gives the protein CASRESRLAGTDTQYF.

This rearrangement joins TRBV11-3 to TRBJ2-1; TRBD2 matches at 7 bases. Trimming at V came to 1 base and at J to 10 bases, leaving 4 bases not matched to a gene. The CDR3 is 13 residues long. Looked up from germline, CDR1 is SGHNT and CDR2 is YENEEA. CDR3 residues: CASSLGGGLEQFF. The CDR3 DNA reads as TGTGCCAGCAGCTTAGGCGGGGGTTTGGAGCAGTTCTTC.

The V gene is TRBV27, the J gene TRBJ1-5; 9 bases line up with TRBD1. This CDR3 contains 14 residues. Losses at the gene ends were 4 bases for V and 7 bases for J; bases not matched to a gene: 5. Germline-derived CDR1 and CDR2 are MNHEY and SMNVEV (reference sequence). CDR3 protein: CASSWGQGGQPQHF. CDR3 coding DNA: TGTGCCAGCAGTTGGGGACAGGGAGGACAGCCCCAGCATTTT.